This T cell receptor (beta chain) derives from a study of T cell responses to AZD1222 COVID-19 vaccine. Study results and limitations: After the peak T cell response, and only then, were repertoires sampled. CD4 TCRs linked to vaccination spanned spike, dominating at 160-218 and 743-854.

This CDR3 is built from 12 residues. V shed 7 bases and J shed 11 bases, with 17 bases lying between them. Germline CDR1 MNHEY, CDR2 SVGAGI. Only in-frame clones appear in the TCRdb table, and some are missing; sequencing was by immunoSEQ multiplex PCR. The sample comprises around 70,000 clones, 70% to 90% of which are singletons, and around 1.3% rests with the top ten. Of note for this clone: Antigen unknown.

The sequencing here drew on peripheral blood, taken 28 days after the second AZD1222 dose. The TCR sequence derives from an adult who received the AZD1222 COVID-19 vaccine. The chain employs TRBV6-5 and TRBJ1-1, with a possible D match to TRBD1 (5 bases). The CDR3, as DNA: TGTGCCAGCAACCCCCGGGGGGAGAGGGCTTTCTTT. It codes for CASNPRGERAFF.